The 7 T cell receptor beta chains below come from one sample, sequenced in a study of Ad26.COV2.S vaccination and SARS-CoV-2 variants. Clones were sequenced by immunoSEQ multiplex PCR, and TCRdb holds only the in-frame ones, with some missing. The sample yields around 240,000 clones, 88% seen once. The sample's treatment: over 15 received Ad26.COV2.S at low or high dose, single or two shots; roughly five received placebo; per-sample allocation not given. It was on day 63 after the first vaccine or placebo injection that samples were taken. This material consisted of peripheral blood, taken in a trial of Ad26.COV2.S vaccine versus placebo. These receptors were obtained from a person aged 18-60 years who received the Ad26.COV2.S COVID-19 vaccine or a placebo.

This clone is a singleton in its sample. J is TRBJ1-2 and V is TRBV7-9, with D possibly TRBD1 on 5 matching bases. The V end lost 5 bases, the J end lost 8 bases, and 18 bases lay between the germline ends. This CDR3 is 14 amino acids long. Germline V gene data show CDR1 as SEHNR and CDR2 as FQNEAQ (reference sequence). The CDR3 sequence is CASSSDSQKIGYTF. The CDR3 DNA sequence: TGTGCCAGCAGCAGCGACAGTCAGAAGATAGGCTACACCTTC.

CDR3 loop: CASSHPSRTDKYEQYF. CDR3 bases: TGCGCCAGCAGCCATCCCTCTCGGACGGATAAATACGAGCAGTACTTC. V is TRBV4-1 and J is TRBJ2-7, with unresolved D. Trimming removed 3 bases at V and 4 bases at J, with 19 bases between. The germline gives CDR1 MGHRA, CDR2 YSYEKL. The CDR3 length is 16 residues.

The gene calls are TRBV10-3 and TRBJ1-5; TRBD1 aligns across 8 bases. Germline V CDR1 and CDR2: ENHRY, SYGVKD. Germline trimming cut 10 bases from V and 2 bases from J; bases unmatched to any gene: 7. This CDR3 is 14 amino acids long. DNA of the CDR3: TGTGCCACCGCCGGACAGGGAGGCAATCAGCCCCAGCATTTT. Amino acids: CATAGQGGNQPQHF.

The chain joins TRBV5-4 to TRBJ1-2; 9 nucleotides align to TRBD1. V dropped 5 bases and J dropped 6; count of bases not matched to a gene: 17. CDR3 length: 17 residues. Germline assignment: CDR1 SGHNT and CDR2 YYREEE (reference sequence). The CDR3 sequence is CASSSTGGSWGQNGYTF. CDR3 nucleotides: TGTGCCAGCAGTTCGACAGGGGGGAGTTGGGGGCAGAATGGCTACACCTTC.

CDR3 residues: CASSTGGPNQPQHF. The CDR3 bases are TGTGCCAGTAGCACAGGGGGCCCGAATCAGCCCCAGCATTTT. The chain joins TRBV19 to TRBJ1-5; 9 nucleotides align to TRBD1. Germline values: CDR1 LNHDA, CDR2 SQIVND (reference sequence). The length of the CDR3 is 14 residues. V was pared by 6 bases and J by 4 bases, with 4 bases of the junction left unmatched.

This clone is categorized as medium-sized (0.01 to 0.1%). The J gene is TRBJ2-1, the V gene TRBV6-4; tentative D call: TRBD2 (5 bases). This CDR3 is 16 amino acids long. V was cut by 0 bases and J by 8 bases, with 17 bases left in between. Per the germline V gene, CDR1 is MRHNA and CDR2 is SNTAGT. The CDR3: CASSDSALRESDEQFF. The CDR3 DNA is TGTGCCAGCAGTGACTCGGCCCTTAGGGAGAGCGATGAGCAGTTCTTC.

The J gene is TRBJ2-3, the V gene TRBV27; D call uncertain. V lost 3 bases to trimming and J lost 7 bases, with 17 bases between them. Germline CDR1 and CDR2: MNHEY and SMNVEV (reference sequence). This CDR3 contains 15 residues. The CDR3 DNA reads as TGTGCCAGCAGTTTTGGTCGACTTCAAACAAATACGCAGTATTTT. Translating gives CASSFGRLQTNTQYF.